Listed here are 5 T cell receptor beta chains from one sample, sequenced in a study of identical twins. Using its own MiXCR run on the 5' RACE reads, TCRdb lists one record per CDR3 protein. The sample has 650,000 to 800,000 distinct CDR3 sequences; 8.6% are singletons. The same sample was also used in a study of yellow fever vaccine responses in identical twins.

Sequencing was performed on PBMCs. Every receptor here comes from a woman aged 18-29 years in good health.

In this sample, this clonotype turned up many times. This chain links TRBV20-1 with TRBJ2-7; the match to TRBD1 covers 12 bases. This CDR3 has 15 residues. Germline lookup yields CDR1 DFQATT and CDR2 SNEGSKA (reference sequence). The ends lost 0 bases at V and 7 bases at J; junction bases unmatched: 7. Written as DNA, the CDR3 is TGCAGTGCTAGAGATCCGGGACAGGGGGCAGAAGAGCAGTACTTC. It yields the protein CSARDPGQGAEEQYF.

The chain carries TRBV7-9 and TRBJ2-4; D perhaps matches TRBD1 (6 bases). Trimming took off 4 bases at V and 6 bases at J, with 19 bases between the two ends. This CDR3 spans 16 amino acids. Germline V gene lookup returns CDR1 SEHNR and CDR2 FQNEAQ (reference sequence). The CDR3 spells CASSSPGHINLNIQYF. The DNA of the CDR3 is TGTGCCAGCAGCTCTCCGGGACATATTAACCTAAACATTCAGTACTTC.

J is TRBJ1-2 and V is TRBV20-1, with a possible D match to TRBD1 (6 bases). The CDR3 has 13 amino acids. The V gene lost 6 bases and the J gene lost 7 bases, with 18 bases spanning the gap. Germline V gives CDR1 DFQATT, CDR2 SNEGSKA (reference sequence). CDR3 DNA: TGCAGTGCCCTCGGGGGGGGCGCGCTTGGCTACACCTTC. Translated: CSALGGGALGYTF.

J is TRBJ1-2 and V is TRBV12-3 or TRBV12-4; unclear D gene. The CDR3 is 13 residues long. The V end was cut by 3 bases, the J end by 4 bases, with 9 bases between. In nucleotides, the CDR3 is TGTGCCAGCAGTTTTGACACCTCCTATGGCTACACCTTC. Translated: CASSFDTSYGYTF.

This clonotype has a handful of counts. The rearrangement joins TRBV4-1 to TRBJ2-2, with 14 bases matching TRBD2. The CDR3 has 15 residues. Germline CDR1 reads MGHRA; CDR2 reads YSYEKL. J lost 7 bases, V lost 6 bases, and 4 bases had no gene match. CDR3 DNA: TGCGCCAGCAGACGACTAGCGGGGGGGGTCGGGGAGCTGTTTTTT. This gives the protein CASRRLAGGVGELFF.